What follows are 6 T cell receptor beta chains derived from one specimen sequenced in a study of cytomegalovirus exposure and HLA in healthy donors. The primer mix had 60 Vbeta and 13 Jbeta primers. Assay: immunoSEQ multiplex PCR; the TCRdb copy retains only in-frame clones and omits some. The sample lists a few hundred thousand clones, roughly 86% seen once, with 2% to 2.5% in the top ten. The sequencing input was PBMCs. Receptor source: a woman in her thirties or forties in good health and CMV-seropositive.

This clone was counted a few times. The chain is built from TRBV19 and TRBJ1-1, with D perhaps matching TRBD1 (5 bases). V was cut by 3 bases and J by 2 bases, with 7 bases left in between. This CDR3 is built from 13 residues. Germline V lookup: CDR1 LNHDA, CDR2 SQIVND (reference sequence). This chain's CDR3 is CASSIQGNTEAFF. The CDR3 region has the DNA TGTGCCAGTAGTATTCAGGGAAACACTGAAGCTTTCTTT.

The chain has TRBV4-1 and TRBJ2-7; possibly TRBD1 for D (5 bases). The V and J ends lost 0 bases and 3 bases respectively, with 12 bases between them. Per germline, CDR1 MGHRA and CDR2 YSYEKL. The CDR3 covers 15 residues. DNA for the CDR3: TGCGCCAGCAGCCAAGAAGCAGGGTTATTCTACGAGCAGTACTTC. Its protein product is CASSQEAGLFYEQYF.

This clone came up once. The V gene is TRBV7-2, the J gene TRBJ2-7; possibly TRBD2 for D (5 bases). CDR1 SGHTA and CDR2 FQGNSA come from the germline V gene. CDR3 size: 15 residues. The germline V and J ends were trimmed by 0 bases and 4 bases, with 13 bases remaining between them. This CDR3 reads CASSLAVGLLYEQYF. In nucleotides, the CDR3 is TGTGCCAGCAGCTTAGCTGTCGGACTTCTATACGAGCAGTACTTC.

V gene TRBV7-3 combines with J gene TRBJ2-7; D is possibly TRBD2 (6 bases). The V gene lost 4 bases and the J gene lost 6 bases, with 16 bases spanning the gap. Germline V lookup: CDR1 SGHTA, CDR2 FQGTGA. This CDR3 has 14 amino acids. CDR3 protein: CASSSLGLSSEQYF. The CDR3 region has the DNA TGTGCCAGCAGCTCACTGGGACTTAGCTCCGAGCAGTACTTC. Supplemented by reference TRBV7-3 and TRBJ2-7, the full variable domain reads GAGVSQTPSNKVTEKGKYVELRCDPISGHTALYWYRQSLGQGPEFLIYFQGTGAADDSGLPNDRFFAVRPEGSVSTLKIQRTERGDSAVYLCASSSLGLSSEQYFGPGTRLTVT.

Here the CDR3 reads CASSLSGAGRVGYTF. The CDR3 DNA is TGTGCCAGCAGCTTGAGCGGGGCCGGAAGGGTTGGCTACACCTTC. The genes are TRBV5-5 and TRBJ1-2; tentative D call: TRBD1 (5 bases). Trimming left V 1 base short and J 7 bases short, with 17 bases between. CDR3 length: 15 residues. Germline V lookup: CDR1 SGHKS, CDR2 YYEKEE (reference sequence).

This clone has just one count. This rearrangement joins TRBV5-5 to TRBJ1-2, with unresolved D. The CDR3 runs 13 residues. Germline-derived CDR1 and CDR2 are SGHKS and YYEKEE (reference sequence). Trimming took off 4 bases at V and 4 bases at J, with 11 bases between the two ends. CDR3 DNA: TGTGCCAGCAGCAGCGGGCCGAGCTATGGCTACACCTTC. Encoded protein: CASSSGPSYGYTF.